The 23 T cell receptor beta chains below come from one sample, sequenced in a study of blood T cell repertoires in COVID-19. Clones were read by immunoSEQ multiplex PCR, and TCRdb kept only the in-frame ones, dropping some. The data hold 200,000 to 250,000 clones, with around nine tenths observed a single time. Sample: peripheral blood. These receptors were obtained from a man aged 18 to 30 with active or convalescent COVID-19.

This chain links TRBV15 with TRBJ2-1; TRBD2 matches at 15 bases. CDR1 and CDR2 from the germline V gene are LNHNV and YYDKDF (reference sequence). After removal of 4 bases from V and 10 bases from J, the junction contained 11 bases not matched to a gene. The CDR3 has 17 residues. CDR3 amino acids: CATSIAPGLAGGWEQFF. Here the CDR3 DNA reads TGTGCCACCAGCATCGCTCCGGGACTAGCGGGAGGTTGGGAGCAGTTCTTC.

CDR3 in amino acids: CASSPPRVPRETQYF. The CDR3 nucleotides read TGTGCCAGCTCACCACCCCGAGTCCCACGAGAGACCCAGTACTTC. V is TRBV18 and J is TRBJ2-5; no definite D call. CDR3 size: 15 residues. The V end was cut by 0 bases, the J end by 4 bases, with 12 bases between. CDR1 is KGHSH, CDR2 LQKENI, per germline.

The chain joins TRBV30 to TRBJ2-1, with 7 bases matching TRBD2. V lost 2 bases and J lost 0; bases outside the gene matches: 19. CDR1 is GTSNPN, CDR2 SVGIG, per germline (reference sequence). The CDR3 runs 20 residues. The CDR3 spells CAWSRRGSRYGQISYNEQFF. The CDR3 region has the DNA TGTGCCTGGAGTCGGCGCGGGAGCCGATATGGTCAAATCTCCTACAATGAGCAGTTCTTC.

This chain uses TRBV7-2 with TRBJ1-2; tentative D call: TRBD1 (5 bases). Trimming pared 2 bases from V and 1 base from J, leaving 8 bases between. Per the germline V gene, CDR1 is SGHTA and CDR2 is FQGNSA. This CDR3 has 14 residues. CDR3 DNA sequence: TGTGCCAGCAGCTTACAGGGCTTTAACTATGGCTACACCTTC. It specifies CASSLQGFNYGYTF.

This clone occurred a few times. V is TRBV27 and J is TRBJ2-7, with D possibly matching TRBD2 (5 bases). Trimming cost V 7 bases and J 3 bases, with 16 bases left between them. Germline values: CDR1 MNHEY, CDR2 SMNVEV (reference sequence). The CDR3 runs to 14 residues. The CDR3 protein is CASKTSGPNYEQYF. CDR3 nucleotide sequence: TGTGCCAGCAAAACAAGCGGACCGAACTACGAGCAGTACTTC.

J is TRBJ1-2 and V is TRBV19; D is possibly TRBD1 (6 bases). The CDR3 length is 13 residues. CDR1 and CDR2 from the germline V gene are LNHDA and SQIVND (reference sequence). V shed 3 bases and J shed 5 bases, with 10 bases lying between them. The CDR3 DNA reads TGTGCCAGTAGTATCGGACAGAAGTATGGCTACACCTTC. Amino acid sequence: CASSIGQKYGYTF.

The V call is TRBV27, the J call TRBJ2-3, with 9 bases lining up with TRBD2. This CDR3 comprises 13 residues. The ends lost 7 bases at V and 5 bases at J; junction bases unmatched: 4. Germline V lookup: CDR1 MNHEY, CDR2 SMNVEV (reference sequence). The CDR3 DNA sequence: TGTGCCAGCACCAAAGCGGGGGGAGATACGCAGTATTTT. Translation: CASTKAGGDTQYF.

This sequence joins TRBV3-1 (or the pseudogene TRBV3-2) and TRBJ2-5, with 7 bases lining up with TRBD2. The germline V gene encodes CDR1 LGHDT and CDR2 YNNKEL (reference sequence). The CDR3 is 14 amino acids. V was clipped by 4 bases and J by 7 bases; unmatched bases: 9. In nucleotides, the CDR3 is TGTGCCAGCAGCCCCCGGGGGGACCAGTCGACCCAGTACTTC. It translates to CASSPRGDQSTQYF.

This clone was recorded a few times. This rearrangement joins TRBV30 to TRBJ1-6, with D unresolved. Germline V CDR1 and CDR2: GTSNPN, SVGIG (reference sequence). With 1 base removed from V and 12 bases from J, the gap between germline ends came to 7 bases. CDR3 size: 11 residues. The CDR3 DNA sequence: TGTGCCTGGAGTGACCGGGGACCCCTCCACTTT. Protein: CAWSDRGPLHF. Variable domain in full (rest from reference TRBV30 and TRBJ1-6): SQTIHQWPATLVQPVGSPLSLECTVEGTSNPNLYWYRQAAGRGLQLLFYSVGIGQISSEVPQNLSASRPQDRQFILSSKKLLLSDSGFYLCAWSDRGPLHFGNGTRLTVT.

The gene calls are TRBV6-2 or TRBV6-3 and TRBJ2-7, with 9 positions matching TRBD1. This CDR3 has 16 amino acids. CDR1 MNHEY and CDR2 SVGEGT come from the germline V gene. J gave up 3 bases and V 0 bases, and 6 bases lay outside the gene matches. This CDR3 is CASSYSKDRGHYEQYF. CDR3 sequence (DNA): TGTGCCAGCAGTTACTCGAAGGACAGGGGACACTACGAGCAGTACTTC.

This clone was seen a single time. V and J are TRBV10-3 and TRBJ2-1, with 8 bases that match TRBD1. Germline V gene lookup returns CDR1 ENHRY and CDR2 SYGVKD. V dropped 10 bases and J dropped 7; count of bases not matched to a gene: 6. The CDR3 contains 12 residues. CDR3: CATEDRENEQFF. The CDR3 nucleotides read TGTGCCACCGAGGACAGGGAGAATGAGCAGTTCTTC.

J is TRBJ1-2 and V is TRBV30; D is ambiguous. CDR1 and CDR2 (germline): GTSNPN, SVGIG (reference sequence). V shed 0 bases and J shed 7 bases, with 15 bases lying between them. This CDR3 contains 14 residues. The CDR3 region has the DNA TGTGCCTGGAGTGTACAAGGACTCGGTGGTGGCTACACCTTC. This gives the protein CAWSVQGLGGGYTF.

The rearrangement joins TRBV7-9 to TRBJ1-1; D may be TRBD1 (5 bases). Trimming cost V 8 bases and J 1 base, with 14 bases left between them. CDR1 is SEHNR, CDR2 FQNEAQ, per germline (reference sequence). The CDR3 contains 14 residues. The CDR3 DNA reads as TGTGCCAGCCTCCTTGTGACAGAGAACACTGAAGCTTTCTTT. Translating it yields CASLLVTENTEAFF.

The chain has TRBV27 and TRBJ1-1; TRBD1 aligns across 8 bases. Germline V lookup: CDR1 MNHEY, CDR2 SMNVEV (reference sequence). V lost 5 bases, J lost 3 bases, and 8 bases stayed unmatched. The CDR3 consists of 15 residues. CDR3 DNA: TGTGCCAGCAGTCCCGGGACAGGTTCGGACACTGAAGCTTTCTTT. It codes for CASSPGTGSDTEAFF.

CDR3 nucleotides: TGTGCCAGCAGCACGGGGGGGAACACTGAAGCTTTCTTT. Encoded protein: CASSTGGNTEAFF. This sequence joins TRBV21-1 and TRBJ1-1. TRBV21-1 corresponds to a pseudogene. The CDR3 length is 13 residues.

The V gene is TRBV5-5, the J gene TRBJ2-4, with 7 bases lining up with TRBD1. V lost 6 bases, J lost 0 bases, and 12 bases stayed unmatched. This CDR3 contains 17 residues. CDR1 SGHKS and CDR2 YYEKEE come from the germline V gene (reference sequence). The CDR3 loop reads CASTGPGTALAKNIQYF. DNA for the CDR3: TGTGCCAGCACCGGGCCTGGGACAGCACTAGCCAAAAACATTCAGTACTTC.

DNA for the CDR3: TGTGCCATCAGGGACAGGGTGGATTCACCCCTCCACTTT. Amino acid sequence: CAIRDRVDSPLHF. The chain combines TRBV10-3 with TRBJ1-6; 8 bases align to TRBD1. Germline CDR1 is ENHRY and CDR2 is SYGVKD. The CDR3 loop spans 13 amino acids. With 6 bases clipped from V and 8 bases from J, the junction kept 3 bases outside the gene matches.

The chain has TRBV5-6 and TRBJ2-3, with a possible D match to TRBD1 (5 bases). Germline V gene sequence: CDR1 SGHDT, CDR2 YYEEEE. This CDR3 has 15 residues. Trimming removed 1 base at V and 0 bases at J, with 9 bases between. CDR3 residues: CASSLIDSSTDTQYF. CDR3 DNA: TGTGCCAGCAGCTTGATCGACAGCAGCACAGATACGCAGTATTTT.

The gene calls are TRBV15 and TRBJ1-5, with TRBD1 matching 7 bases. This CDR3 comprises 15 residues. Germline CDR1 LNHNV, CDR2 YYDKDF (reference sequence). Trimming at V came to 2 bases and at J to 1 base, leaving 2 bases not matched to a gene. DNA of the CDR3: TGTGCCACCAGCAGAACGGGACAGAGCAATCAGCCCCAGCATTTT. This codes for CATSRTGQSNQPQHF.

This rearrangement joins TRBV23-1 to TRBJ2-5; weak D call: TRBD2 (5 bases). TRBV23-1 has ORF status, its function being uncertain. V was clipped by 3 bases and J by 1 base, with 12 bases between them. CDR3 length: 15 residues. The chain's CDR3 is CASSHPKGVQETQYF. CDR3 DNA: TGCGCCAGCAGTCACCCAAAGGGAGTCCAAGAGACCCAGTACTTC.

The chain joins TRBV6-5 to TRBJ1-5, with 8 bases aligning to TRBD1. The J segment lost 6 bases and the V segment lost 2 bases, leaving 6 bases of the junction unmatched. This CDR3 is built from 15 residues. Germline CDR1 is MNHEY and CDR2 is SVGAGI. CDR3 sequence: CASSYETGVGQPQHF. CDR3 DNA: TGTGCCAGCAGTTACGAGACAGGGGTTGGTCAGCCCCAGCATTTT.

The chain has TRBV7-9 and TRBJ1-2; D is undetermined. CDR1 is SEHNR, CDR2 FQNEAQ, per germline (reference sequence). The CDR3 runs 16 residues. V was pared by 0 bases and J by 4 bases, with 15 bases between. The CDR3 spells CASSLAGFGESYGYTF. The CDR3 DNA is TGTGCCAGCAGCTTAGCCGGGTTCGGGGAGTCCTATGGCTACACCTTC.

Regarding this clone: Other DNA sequences in this specimen translate into the identical CDR3. The chain carries TRBV18 and TRBJ1-1, with TRBD1 identical over 9 bases. Germline CDR1 and CDR2: KGHSH and LQKENI. This CDR3 has 14 amino acids. The V gene end was trimmed by 6 bases and the J gene end by 1 base; junction bases not matched to a gene: 3. The CDR3: CASSPDRGNTEAFF. CDR3 in DNA: TGTGCCAGCTCCCCGGACAGGGGGAACACTGAAGCTTTCTTT.